This TCR beta chain originates from a study of T cell repertoires in cytomegalovirus infection. Study background: It was the public TCR beta signatures that indicated both CMV infection and matching HLA type. Points from the study as a whole: CMV-specific HLA-C-restricted TCR beta clonotypes dominated the ex vivo response. Summed frequency of public TCR beta families distinguished CMV carriers with the relevant HLA.

As to this clonotype: Its antigen is undetermined.

In TCRdb, the reads were re-called with MiXCR into one record per CDR3 protein. The table records some 500,000 distinct CDR3 sequences, around 40% of them present only once. V shed 2 bases and J 3 bases; nucleotides not matched to a gene: 6. The CDR3 loop spans 17 amino acids. The chain is built from TRBV12-3 or TRBV12-4 and TRBJ2-1; TRBD2 aligns across 11 bases. The sample here was cultured PBMCs, taken from culture after CMV antigen stimulation. This sequence was found in a human donor in good health (CMV status not recorded). Some clones in this sample may be carry-over from other donors' samples. CDR3 coding DNA: TGTGCCAGCAGTTTACAGTTGGGGACTAGCGGCTACAATGAGCAGTTCTTC. Its protein is CASSLQLGTSGYNEQFF.